These 29 T cell receptor beta chains were sequenced from one sample in a study of identical twins (TCRdb year 2016). The library was generated by 5' RACE. Sequencing relied on an Illumina HiSeq 2000. TCRdb applied fastp at Q25 and MiXCR to the public reads, then kept only in-frame beta chains. One record per CDR3 amino acid sequence lists the most common genes and DNA. The sample table lists about 890,000 distinct CDR3 sequences, 9% to 15% of them with a count of one. The top ten clonotypes cover roughly 1.5% of the sample. Separately, the same data were catalogued under a study of yellow fever vaccine responses in identical twins.

Sequencing was performed on PBMCs. These receptors were taken from a woman aged 18 to 35 in good health.

Many counts were recorded for this clonotype. The CDR3 coding sequence is TGTGCCAGCAGTGGGACTAGCGGGAGGAACAATGAGCAGTTCTTC. The encoded protein is CASSGTSGRNNEQFF. The rearrangement links TRBV6-2 or TRBV6-3 to TRBJ2-1; TRBD2 matches 15 bases. V was pared by 5 bases and J by 5 bases, with 1 base of the junction left unmatched. From germline, CDR1 is MNHEY and CDR2 SVGEGT. This CDR3 is 15 amino acids long.

This chain joins TRBV6-5 and TRBJ1-6; 10 nucleotides line up with TRBD1. Looked up from germline, CDR1 is MNHEY and CDR2 is SVGAGI. V was pared by 1 base and J by 9 bases, with 9 bases of the junction left unmatched. This CDR3 contains 17 residues. The CDR3 DNA reads as TGTGCCAGCAGTTACTTGATCCCGGGGACAGGGGCTTCACCCCTCCACTTT. Translating gives CASSYLIPGTGASPLHF.

Worth noting for this clonotype: The junction departs from germline at one end; a sequencing error may be responsible. This rearrangement joins TRBV29-1 to TRBJ2-7; D uncertain. The CDR3 contains 14 residues. Germline values: CDR1 SQVTM, CDR2 ANQGSEA. The CDR3 protein is CSVEVRTEFYEQCF. The CDR3 DNA reads TGCAGCGTTGAAGTTAGGACCGAATTCTACGAGCAGTGCTTC.

This clonotype was found a few times. The chain joins TRBV10-2 to TRBJ1-2; D gene ambiguous. Germline V gives CDR1 WSHSY, CDR2 SAAADI. Between the trimmed V and J ends, which lost 3 bases and 8 bases, there was a span of 10 bases. The CDR3 totals 12 residues. CDR3 coding DNA: TGCGCCAGCAGTGAATTGGGGAGCGGCTACACCTTC. Residues: CASSELGSGYTF.

V gene TRBV28 combines with J gene TRBJ2-1, with D hard to call. Germline values: CDR1 MDHEN, CDR2 SYDVKM. Trimming shortened V by 5 bases and J by 6 bases, and 17 bases separated the two germline ends. The CDR3 is made up of 15 amino acids. The DNA for the CDR3 is TGTGCCAGCAGTCCGCGAGGCGCCGTTTTCAATGAGCAGTTCTTC. Residues: CASSPRGAVFNEQFF. Based on the CDR3 plus reference TRBV28 and TRBJ2-1, the full variable domain is DVKVTQSSRYLVKRTGEKVFLECVQDMDHENMFWYRQDPGLGLRLIYFSYDVKMKEKGDIPEGYSVSREKKERFSLILESASTNQTSMYLCASSPRGAVFNEQFFGPGTRLTVL.

The J gene is TRBJ2-3, the V gene TRBV5-1, with 14 bases matching TRBD2. The CDR3 is made up of 16 amino acids. The junction had 8 bases not matched to a gene; V was cut back by 5 bases and J by 6 bases. The germline V gene encodes CDR1 SGHRS and CDR2 YFSETQ. The CDR3: CASSSRLAGGRDTQYF. The DNA for the CDR3 is TGCGCCAGCAGTTCCCGACTAGCGGGGGGGCGGGATACGCAGTATTTT.

The chain is built from TRBV12-3 or TRBV12-4 and TRBJ2-5; D is undetermined. This CDR3 has 13 amino acids. V was trimmed by 3 bases and J by 2 bases, leaving 7 bases between them. The CDR3 DNA follows: TGTGCCAGCAGTTTTGGTAGGCAAGAGACCCAGTACTTC. This encodes CASSFGRQETQYF.

The CDR3 DNA reads TGCGCCAGCAGCTCGCTAGGGGGGGCCAACACCGGGGAGCTGTTTTTT. Its protein product is CASSSLGGANTGELFF. This rearrangement joins TRBV5-1 to TRBJ2-2; TRBD2 might be the D (7 bases). The germline V and J ends were trimmed by 3 bases and 2 bases, with 14 bases remaining between them. Germline-derived CDR1 and CDR2 are SGHRS and YFSETQ. The CDR3 loop spans 16 amino acids.

This clonotype was seen ten or more times. Here the CDR3 DNA reads TGTGCCAGCAGAACAGGGTACCAAGAGACCCAGTACTTC. Translated: CASRTGYQETQYF. The rearrangement links TRBV2 to TRBJ2-5; perhaps TRBD1 as D (6 bases). V was clipped by 6 bases and J by 0 bases, with 8 bases between them. Germline V gene lookup returns CDR1 SNHLY and CDR2 FYNNEI. The CDR3 is 13 amino acids.

This clonotype occurred many times. V is TRBV11-2 and J is TRBJ2-5; D is uncertain. The ends were cut back, 4 bases at V and 6 bases at J, with 6 bases in the middle. The germline V gene has CDR1 SGHAT and CDR2 FQNNGV. CDR3 length equals 11 residues. As DNA, the CDR3 is TGTGCCAGCAGCTCTGGGAAGACCCAGTACTTC. This codes for CASSSGKTQYF.

J is TRBJ2-3 and V is TRBV2; no clear D. The DNA end is more similar to TRBJ1-5, so the J call may be wrong. The CDR3 loop spans 11 amino acids. Germline lookup yields CDR1 SNHLY and CDR2 FYNNEI. This chain's CDR3 is CASRSTDTQHF. The CDR3 nucleotides read TGTGCCAGCAGGTCTACAGATACGCAGCATTTT.

The J gene is TRBJ2-2, the V gene TRBV28, with 10 nucleotides matching TRBD1. V lost 6 bases and J lost 6; bases outside the gene matches: 10. This CDR3 region has 16 residues. Germline V CDR1 and CDR2: MDHEN, SYDVKM. The CDR3 sequence is CASRDRGQGFAGELFF. The CDR3 region has the DNA TGTGCCAGCAGGGACAGGGGACAGGGGTTCGCCGGGGAGCTGTTTTTT.

This clonotype was picked up many times. This chain uses TRBV6-5 with TRBJ1-4; 7 bases line up with TRBD1. The CDR3 is made up of 15 amino acids. The V and J ends lost 0 bases and 5 bases, in that order; junction bases with no gene match: 3. CDR1 MNHEY and CDR2 SVGAGI come from the germline V gene. The CDR3 DNA sequence: TGTGCCAGCAGTTACTCGGGACAGAGAAATGAAAAACTGTTTTTT. This sequence encodes CASSYSGQRNEKLFF.

The chain recombines TRBV4-2 with TRBJ2-7; 7 nucleotides align to TRBD2. The germline CDR1 and CDR2 sequences are LGHNA and YNFKEQ. With 1 base clipped from V and 0 bases from J, the junction kept 6 bases outside the gene matches. The CDR3 covers 16 residues. For the CDR3, the DNA is TGTGCCAGCAGCCAAGGAAGCGGGGCTAACTCCTACGAGCAGTACTTC. This gives the protein CASSQGSGANSYEQYF.

The V and J genes are TRBV11-1 and TRBJ2-5, with 12 bases lining up with TRBD2. CDR3 length: 18 amino acids. V gave up 11 bases and J gave up 5 bases; unmatched junction bases: 21. CDR1 and CDR2 (germline): SGHAT, FQDESV (reference sequence). The CDR3 nucleotides read TGTGCCTTCTGTTCGGAAATAGCCCGACTAGCGGGAGCGGAGACCCAGTACTTC. Translation: CAFCSEIARLAGAETQYF.

This clonotype was counted ten times or more. V is TRBV20-1 and J is TRBJ1-3, with 9 bases aligning to TRBD1. This CDR3 is 16 amino acids long. V shed 5 bases, J shed 5 bases, and the junction held 13 bases outside the gene matches. Germline V gives CDR1 DFQATT, CDR2 SNEGSKA (reference sequence). DNA for the CDR3: TGCAGTGCTCTGGACAGGGGAGTCCAAAACAGAAACACCATATATTTT. Translating it yields CSALDRGVQNRNTIYF.

This clonotype was seen many times. The genes are TRBV20-1 and TRBJ2-7, with D hard to call. CDR1 is DFQATT, CDR2 SNEGSKA, per germline (reference sequence). CDR3 length equals 14 residues. The V gene lost 3 bases and the J gene lost 0 bases, with 12 bases spanning the gap. CDR3 coding DNA: TGCAGTGCTAGGAAGACTCAAAGCTCCTACGAGCAGTACTTC. This gives the protein CSARKTQSSYEQYF.

This clonotype was seen a few times. The V gene is TRBV3-1, the J gene TRBJ2-3, with 7 bases identical to TRBD1. CDR1 LGHDT and CDR2 YNNKEL come from the germline V gene (reference sequence). J was trimmed by 6 bases and V by 4 bases; bases with no gene match: 13. The CDR3 sequence is 16 residues long. DNA of the CDR3: TGTGCCAGCAGCCCCCCCGGGACAGAGTTTATTGATACGCAGTATTTT. Residues: CASSPPGTEFIDTQYF.

This clonotype was recorded a few times. The gene calls are TRBV29-1 and TRBJ2-2; 8 nucleotides align to TRBD1. The length of the CDR3 is 15 residues. Germline V gene sequence: CDR1 SQVTM, CDR2 ANQGSEA. V shed 6 bases, J shed 0 bases, and the junction held 6 bases outside the gene matches. The CDR3 nucleotides are TGCAGCGTGTGGACAGGGAGCCCGAACACCGGGGAGCTGTTTTTT. Amino acid sequence: CSVWTGSPNTGELFF.

The chain has TRBV7-8 and TRBJ1-5; perhaps TRBD1 as D (6 bases). Germline V gives CDR1 SGHVS, CDR2 FQNEAQ. V lost 5 bases and J 5 bases, leaving 16 bases between the germline ends. The CDR3 extends over 15 amino acids. CDR3 sequence: CASSLGKGGYQPQHF. In nucleotides, the CDR3 is TGTGCCAGCAGCCTGGGAAAGGGGGGCTATCAGCCCCAGCATTTT.

This clonotype was detected a few times. V and J are TRBV7-9 and TRBJ2-3; 7 bases are shared with TRBD2. CDR3 length: 15 residues. Germline V gene sequence: CDR1 SEHNR, CDR2 FQNEAQ (reference sequence). Trimming removed 7 bases from V and 3 bases from J; junction bases left unmatched: 10. CDR3 sequence: CASNPREERTDTQYF. The DNA for the CDR3 is TGTGCCAGCAACCCCCGGGAGGAAAGAACAGATACGCAGTATTTT.

V gene TRBV12-3 or TRBV12-4 combines with J gene TRBJ1-5; D might be TRBD1 (6 bases). Trimming removed 7 bases at V and 4 bases at J, with 11 bases between. The CDR3 length is 13 residues. Here the CDR3 reads CASTNRVNQPQHF. The CDR3 DNA reads as TGTGCCAGCACCAACAGGGTTAATCAGCCCCAGCATTTT.

This clonotype came up a few times. This sequence joins TRBV10-3 and TRBJ2-7, with 9 bases identical to TRBD2. The germline V gene encodes CDR1 ENHRY and CDR2 SYGVKD. The CDR3 consists of 15 residues. Germline trimming cut 3 bases from V and 0 bases from J; bases unmatched to any gene: 3. CDR3 sequence (DNA): TGTGCCATCAGTGATGATAGCGGGAGCTCCTACGAGCAGTACTTC. Encoded protein: CAISDDSGSSYEQYF.

This clonotype was recorded only once. The chain couples TRBV6-1 to TRBJ2-7, with 7 bases matching TRBD1. The CDR3 length is 15 residues. With 7 bases clipped from V and 0 bases from J, the junction kept 9 bases outside the gene matches. The germline CDR1 and CDR2 sequences are MNHNS and SASEGT. The chain's CDR3 is CASTTGQMGSYEQYF. The CDR3 DNA reads TGTGCCAGCACCACGGGACAGATGGGCTCCTACGAGCAGTACTTC.

The rearrangement joins TRBV7-8 to TRBJ2-7; 9 bases are a match to TRBD2. V shed 0 bases, J shed 1 base, and the junction held 4 bases outside the gene matches. The CDR3 totals 16 residues. The germline V gene encodes CDR1 SGHVS and CDR2 FQNEAQ. The CDR3 DNA reads as TGTGCCAGCAGCTTAGCGCCTAGCGGGGTTTCCTACGAGCAGTACGTC. This codes for CASSLAPSGVSYEQYV.

This clonotype turned up a few times. The chain is built from TRBV20-1 and TRBJ2-1; TRBD1 is a possible D gene (7 bases). CDR1 and CDR2 (germline): DFQATT, SNEGSKA (reference sequence). This CDR3 spans 15 amino acids. Trimming left V 1 base short and J 3 bases short, with 13 bases between. CDR3 loop: CSARGGAGGYNEQFF. The CDR3 DNA sequence: TGCAGTGCTAGAGGGGGGGCAGGGGGCTACAATGAGCAGTTCTTC.

The CDR3, as DNA: TGCAGTGCTAGAGATGCGGGAGGACCCACAGATACGCAGTATTTT. It codes for CSARDAGGPTDTQYF. The V call is TRBV20-1, the J call TRBJ2-3; 8 nucleotides line up with TRBD2. Germline V lookup: CDR1 DFQATT, CDR2 SNEGSKA (reference sequence). This CDR3 spans 15 amino acids. Trimming cost V 0 bases and J 2 bases; bases outside gene matches: 4.

This clonotype was recorded a few times. In DNA, the CDR3 is TGCGCCAGCAGCCCATTCGTGGACAGAGTTTACGAGCAGTACTTC. Its protein is CASSPFVDRVYEQYF. V usage is TRBV5-1 and J usage is TRBJ2-7, with D possibly TRBD1 on 6 matching bases. V was trimmed by 4 bases and J by 4 bases, leaving 18 bases between them. CDR3 size: 15 residues. Germline-derived CDR1 and CDR2 are SGHRS and YFSETQ. Full variable domain (missing parts from reference TRBV5-1 and TRBJ2-7): KAGVTQTPRYLIKTRGQQVTLSCSPISGHRSVSWYQQTPGQGLQFLFEYFSETQRNKGNFPGRFSGRQFSNSRSEMNVSTLELGDSALYLCASSPFVDRVYEQYFGPGTRLTVT.

The chain recombines TRBV12-3 or TRBV12-4 with TRBJ2-5; D is possibly TRBD1 (6 bases). Trimming removed 5 bases at V and 5 bases at J, with 18 bases between. This CDR3 spans 15 amino acids. As DNA, the CDR3 is TGTGCCAGCAGTCTTAAACTTTGGGGGCCTGAGACCCAGTACTTC. Amino acid sequence: CASSLKLWGPETQYF.